Shown below are 15 T cell receptor beta chains from a single sample sequenced in a study of beta chain features in type 1 diabetes (dated by TCRdb to 2017 to 2018). Their antigen targets remain unknown. Libraries were made using the immunoSEQ multiplex PCR assay. The entire amount of isolated RNA was reverse transcribed using the High Capacity cDNA Reverse Transcription Kit, so the sequenced TCRB transcripts were expressed ones. TCRdb took this table from immuneACCESS and kept in-frame rearrangements with V and J called. Such tables lack part of the clones; where checked against another copy, unresolved V genes explain under half of the gap, and the rest is unexplained. The sample profile shows a few hundred thousand clones; roughly 13% of them were found once. The top ten constitute roughly 0.015% of the sample. Study-wide conclusions, independent of this receptor: A moderate but significant shortening of TCRB CDR3 length was observed in type 1 diabetes patients in all four CD4+ subsets.

Sequencing input: naive CD4+ T cells from blood. Interpreted using the paper, the cell subset or site label stands for: true naive CD4+ T cells. The receptors stem from a woman younger than 35 with type 1 diabetes.

The V and J genes are TRBV30 and TRBJ2-3; 9 bases map to TRBD1. The length of the CDR3 is 14 residues. The germline gives CDR1 GTSNPN, CDR2 SVGIG (reference sequence). V was clipped by 3 bases and J by 2 bases; unmatched bases: 3. CDR3 coding DNA: TGTGCCTGGAGCGGACAGGGGTCCACAGATACGCAGTATTTT. This translates into CAWSGQGSTDTQYF.

The sample holds a few counts of this clone. The chain employs TRBV15 and TRBJ2-5; D uncertain. CDR3 size: 11 residues. Trimming left V 11 bases short and J 0 bases short, with 7 bases between. The V gene's germline CDR1 is LNHNV and CDR2 YYDKDF (reference sequence). CDR3 bases: TGTGCCTCCGAGGACCAAGAGACCCAGTACTTC. It codes for CASEDQETQYF.

This clone was recorded a few times. The chain recombines TRBV15 with TRBJ1-4; no clear D gene. This CDR3 spans 13 amino acids. Trimming pared 0 bases from V and 10 bases from J, leaving 9 bases between. CDR1 is LNHNV, CDR2 YYDKDF, per germline (reference sequence). This chain's CDR3 is CATSREASGKLFF. CDR3 DNA: TGTGCCACCAGCAGAGAGGCGAGCGGAAAACTGTTTTTT.

The chain recombines TRBV9 with TRBJ2-5; D is perhaps TRBD1 (6 bases). The ends were cut back, 0 bases at V and 4 bases at J, with 13 bases in the middle. Germline V lookup: CDR1 SGDLS, CDR2 YYNGEE. The CDR3 consists of 15 residues. For the CDR3, the DNA is TGTGCCAGCAGCGTAGTTGGGGGCGCGGGAGAGACCCAGTACTTC. Residues: CASSVVGGAGETQYF. Supplemented by reference TRBV9 and TRBJ2-5, the full variable domain reads DSGVTQTPKHLITATGQRVTLRCSPRSGDLSVYWYQQSLDQGLQFLIQYYNGEERAKGNILERFSAQQFPDLHSELNLSSLELGDSALYFCASSVVGGAGETQYFGPGTRLLVL.

V gene TRBV7-9 combines with J gene TRBJ2-3, with TRBD2 matching 11 bases. This CDR3 contains 14 residues. V lost 5 bases to trimming and J lost 6 bases; unmatched junction nucleotides: 4. The V gene's germline CDR1 is SEHNR and CDR2 FQNEAQ (reference sequence). Written as DNA, the CDR3 is TGTGCCAGCAGCCCAGGACTAGCGGGTGATACGCAGTATTTT. It yields the protein CASSPGLAGDTQYF. The whole variable domain, filled in from reference TRBV7-9 and TRBJ2-3, reads DTGVSQNPRHKITKRGQNVTFRCDPISEHNRLYWYRQTLGQGPEFLTYFQNEAQLEKSRLLSDRFSAERPKGSFSTLEIQRTEQGDSAMYLCASSPGLAGDTQYFGPGTRLTVL.

The chain joins TRBV10-3 to TRBJ1-2; D gene uncertain. Germline CDR1 ENHRY, CDR2 SYGVKD. V was cut by 0 bases and J by 4 bases, with 3 bases left in between. This CDR3 comprises 12 residues. The CDR3 spells CAISESRYGYTF. In DNA, the CDR3 is TGTGCCATCAGTGAGTCCCGCTATGGCTACACCTTC.

CDR3 DNA sequence: TGTGCCAGCAGGCAGAGGAAGAACACTGAAGCTTTCTTT. The encoded protein is CASRQRKNTEAFF. V usage is TRBV28 and J usage is TRBJ1-1, with D unclear. CDR1 and CDR2 from the germline V gene are MDHEN and SYDVKM. Trimming left V 6 bases short and J 1 base short, with 9 bases between. The CDR3 runs to 13 residues.

This clone turned up a few times. The rearrangement joins TRBV2 to TRBJ1-2, with D uncertain. This CDR3 comprises 11 residues. Germline V gene data show CDR1 as SNHLY and CDR2 as FYNNEI. Trimming pared 7 bases from V and 8 bases from J, leaving 11 bases between. The CDR3 sequence is CASTVGEGYTF. The CDR3 DNA reads as TGTGCCAGCACCGTCGGGGAGGGCTACACCTTC.

This clone was observed a few times. The rearrangement uses TRBV9 and TRBJ1-1, with D unclear. From germline, CDR1 is SGDLS and CDR2 YYNGEE. Trimming pared 4 bases from V and 1 base from J, leaving 14 bases between. The CDR3 is made up of 15 amino acids. Here the CDR3 reads CASSPNWLRNTEAFF. Written as DNA, the CDR3 is TGTGCCAGCAGCCCAAATTGGCTCCGGAACACTGAAGCTTTCTTT.

The genes are TRBV5-1 and TRBJ2-2, with 8 bases matching TRBD1. This CDR3 comprises 15 residues. In germline, CDR1 is SGHRS, CDR2 YFSETQ. Losses at the gene ends were 0 bases for V and 4 bases for J; bases not matched to a gene: 2. The CDR3 spells CASSLGTGRTGELFF. The CDR3 coding sequence is TGCGCCAGCAGCTTGGGGACAGGGCGCACCGGGGAGCTGTTTTTT. The variable domain in full, with the rest retrieved from reference TRBV5-1 and TRBJ2-2, is KAGVTQTPRYLIKTRGQQVTLSCSPISGHRSVSWYQQTPGQGLQFLFEYFSETQRNKGNFPGRFSGRQFSNSRSEMNVSTLELGDSALYLCASSLGTGRTGELFFGEGSRLTVL.

This clone was observed a few times. This rearrangement joins TRBV19 to TRBJ2-4, with D possibly TRBD1 on 5 matching bases. The length of the CDR3 is 14 residues. The V gene lost 2 bases and the J gene lost 6 bases, with 11 bases spanning the gap. Germline lookup yields CDR1 LNHDA and CDR2 SQIVND (reference sequence). The CDR3 loop is CASSIRQGLNIQYF. The CDR3 DNA reads TGTGCCAGTAGTATAAGGCAGGGTTTAAACATTCAGTACTTC.

This CDR3 reads CASSLAWPTAAETQYF. CDR3 DNA sequence: TGTGCCAGCAGCTTAGCTTGGCCCACTGCGGCGGAGACCCAGTACTTC. The chain is built from TRBV11-3 and TRBJ2-5; D is uncertain. V was clipped by 1 base and J by 5 bases, with 17 bases between them. Germline V gives CDR1 SGHNT, CDR2 YENEEA. The length of the CDR3 is 16 residues.

This clone was observed a few times. The V and J genes are TRBV9 and TRBJ1-1; tentatively, D is TRBD1 (5 bases). Per the germline V gene, CDR1 is SGDLS and CDR2 is YYNGEE. The CDR3 sequence is 14 residues long. V was trimmed by 0 bases and J by 1 base, leaving 7 bases between them. This chain's CDR3 is CASSVGQKNTEAFF. In DNA form, the CDR3 reads TGTGCCAGCAGCGTAGGACAGAAGAACACTGAAGCTTTCTTT.

This chain uses TRBV9 with TRBJ2-1; D perhaps matches TRBD1 (6 bases). The CDR3 contains 14 residues. Between the trimmed V and J ends, which lost 0 bases and 8 bases, there was a span of 12 bases. Looked up from germline, CDR1 is SGDLS and CDR2 is YYNGEE. The CDR3 region has the DNA TGTGCCAGCAGCGTAGTTTCAGGGGCGGATGAGCAGTTCTTC. Its protein product is CASSVVSGADEQFF.

The chain is built from TRBV27 and TRBJ2-1; 7 positions agree with TRBD2. The J segment lost 7 bases and the V segment lost 5 bases, leaving 11 bases of the junction unmatched. This CDR3 comprises 15 residues. Germline V lookup: CDR1 MNHEY, CDR2 SMNVEV (reference sequence). CDR3: CASSLYEGGMNEQFF. Written as DNA, the CDR3 is TGTGCCAGCAGTCTTTATGAGGGAGGGATGAATGAGCAGTTCTTC.